The 23 T cell receptor beta chains in this list originate from one sample, sequenced in a study of blood T cell repertoires in COVID-19. The method was immunoSEQ multiplex PCR; TCRdb's version includes in-frame clones alone and lacks a portion of them. The sample records about 130,000 clones, 70% to 85% being singletons. Material: peripheral blood. The receptors here all came from a woman of 80 years or more with acute or convalescent COVID-19.

The chain recombines TRBV18 with TRBJ2-7; D unresolved. The V end was cut by 4 bases, the J end by 3 bases, with 10 bases between. From germline, CDR1 is KGHSH and CDR2 LQKENI. CDR3 size: 13 residues. CDR3 nucleotide sequence: TGTGCCAGCTCACTGAGAACCCACTACGAGCAGTACTTC. This codes for CASSLRTHYEQYF.

The V call is TRBV7-9, the J call TRBJ2-7, with a possible D match to TRBD1 (6 bases). Germline assignment: CDR1 SEHNR and CDR2 FQNEAQ (reference sequence). The CDR3 totals 12 residues. The V and J ends lost 1 base and 6 bases respectively, with 7 bases between them. The CDR3 here is CASSLGGLEQYF. In DNA form, the CDR3 reads TGTGCCAGCAGCTTAGGGGGGCTCGAGCAGTACTTC.

This clone was seen more than once but under ten times. The chain couples TRBV3-1 (or the pseudogene TRBV3-2) to TRBJ1-3; 10 nucleotides match TRBD1. Germline assignment: CDR1 LGHDT and CDR2 YNNKEL (reference sequence). The CDR3 loop spans 15 amino acids. V lost 2 bases and J lost 7; bases outside the gene matches: 5. The CDR3 DNA sequence: TGTGCCAGCAGCCAATCGACAGGGGGCGCGAACACCATATATTTT. It codes for CASSQSTGGANTIYF.

This clone appeared once. The gene calls are TRBV11-1 and TRBJ2-2; D ambiguous. The CDR3 length is 15 residues. Looked up from germline, CDR1 is SGHAT and CDR2 is FQDESV (reference sequence). Between the trimmed V and J ends, which lost 5 bases and 0 bases, there was a span of 10 bases. CDR3 amino acids: CASSPDTSNTGELFF. CDR3 in DNA: TGTGCCAGCAGCCCTGACACGTCGAACACCGGGGAGCTGTTTTTT.

The chain uses TRBV9 and TRBJ2-7; maybe TRBD2 (6 bases). The CDR3 sequence is 16 residues long. V was clipped by 4 bases and J by 5 bases, with 22 bases between them. Per germline, CDR1 SGDLS and CDR2 YYNGEE. CDR3 loop: CASSQMGGPPSDEQYF. CDR3 sequence (DNA): TGTGCCAGCAGCCAAATGGGGGGACCACCTTCGGACGAGCAGTACTTC.

This sequence joins TRBV10-3 and TRBJ2-7; a possible D gene is TRBD2 (5 bases). This CDR3 region has 15 residues. The germline gives CDR1 ENHRY, CDR2 SYGVKD. Trimming removed 5 bases from V and 3 bases from J, with 17 bases in between. The CDR3, as DNA: TGTGCCATCAGTAACCAGGTTATGGGGAGCTACGAGCAGTACTTC. Translating gives CAISNQVMGSYEQYF.

V is TRBV11-3 and J is TRBJ2-5; D perhaps matches TRBD1 (6 bases). Germline V gene sequence: CDR1 SGHNT, CDR2 YENEEA. The CDR3 contains 15 residues. V gave up 3 bases and J gave up 5 bases, with 16 bases separating them. CDR3 nucleotide sequence: TGTGCCAGCAGCTTGAATTCCGGGACAATGGAGACCCAGTACTTC. Translating gives CASSLNSGTMETQYF.

V gene TRBV19 combines with J gene TRBJ1-1; D is perhaps TRBD1 (5 bases). The V gene lost 4 bases and the J gene lost 10 bases, with 25 bases spanning the gap. Looked up from germline, CDR1 is LNHDA and CDR2 is SQIVND (reference sequence). The CDR3 runs 16 residues. CDR3 nucleotide sequence: TGTGCCAGTAGTACCCATCCCGCCGCGACAGTCTCAGCAGCTTTCTTT. As protein: CASSTHPAATVSAAFF.

The gene calls are TRBV6-5 and TRBJ2-7; tentative D call: TRBD2 (5 bases). CDR3 length: 14 amino acids. CDR1 and CDR2 from the germline V gene are MNHEY and SVGAGI. Between the trimmed V and J ends, which lost 6 bases and 2 bases, there was a span of 14 bases. The CDR3 DNA sequence: TGTGCCAGCAGCAACGGGGATACCACCTACGAGCAGTACTTC. Its protein is CASSNGDTTYEQYF.

CDR3 sequence (DNA): TGTGCCAGCAGAGTCAGGGGGACCGGGGAGCTGTTTTTT. Its protein product is CASRVRGTGELFF. The chain recombines TRBV2 with TRBJ2-2; 7 nucleotides match TRBD1. Per the germline V gene, CDR1 is SNHLY and CDR2 is FYNNEI. CDR3 length: 13 amino acids. Germline trimming cut 6 bases from V and 5 bases from J; bases unmatched to any gene: 3.

This chain connects TRBV6-4 to TRBJ1-6; 11 nucleotides agree with TRBD1. Losses at the gene ends were 6 bases for V and 9 bases for J; bases not matched to a gene: 4. The CDR3 has 14 amino acids. The germline V gene has CDR1 MRHNA and CDR2 SNTAGT. The CDR3 region has the DNA TGTGCCAGCAGCCGGGACAGGGGGGCTTCACCCCTCCACTTT. Its translation is CASSRDRGASPLHF.

In this sample, this clone turned up a few times. The chain carries TRBV30 and TRBJ2-7; no reliable D call. Trimming pared 3 bases from V and 6 bases from J, leaving 15 bases between. The CDR3 totals 13 residues. The germline gives CDR1 GTSNPN, CDR2 SVGIG (reference sequence). The CDR3 DNA sequence: TGTGCCTGGAGCCCCCCCGTGCCACTCGAGCAGTACTTC. It specifies CAWSPPVPLEQYF.

This chain connects TRBV2 to TRBJ1-1; TRBD1 might be the D (5 bases). The germline V and J ends were trimmed by 1 base and 0 bases, with 12 bases remaining between them. The CDR3 has 16 amino acids. In germline, CDR1 is SNHLY, CDR2 FYNNEI. DNA of the CDR3: TGTGCCAGCAGTGAAGGGGGAAGGGGTTTGAACACTGAAGCTTTCTTT. As protein: CASSEGGRGLNTEAFF.

This chain uses TRBV14 with TRBJ1-1; 8 positions agree with TRBD1. The CDR3 is 16 residues long. V dropped 4 bases and J dropped 3; count of bases not matched to a gene: 10. Germline CDR1 reads SGHDN; CDR2 reads FVKESK. This CDR3 is CASSPPGGASDTEAFF. The CDR3 nucleotides read TGTGCCAGCAGCCCCCCAGGGGGCGCGTCGGACACTGAAGCTTTCTTT.

The chain has TRBV9 and TRBJ2-7; tentative D call: TRBD1 (5 bases). Per germline, CDR1 SGDLS and CDR2 YYNGEE. The V end lost 3 bases, the J end lost 0 bases, and 13 bases lay between the germline ends. This CDR3 is 15 amino acids long. DNA of the CDR3: TGTGCCAGCAGCGCAGACAGTCACAGCTCCTACGAGCAGTACTTC. Its protein is CASSADSHSSYEQYF.

The CDR3 DNA is TGTGCCACCGCTAATAAGGGGGCTGGGGCCAACGTCCTGACTTTC. This translates into CATANKGAGANVLTF. The chain joins TRBV15 to TRBJ2-6; a weak D match, TRBD1 (6 bases). Trimming took off 8 bases at V and 2 bases at J, with 13 bases between the two ends. This CDR3 has 15 residues. Germline lookup yields CDR1 LNHNV and CDR2 YYDKDF (reference sequence).

The chain couples TRBV18 to TRBJ1-4; D gene uncertain. CDR3 length: 16 amino acids. V was pared by 5 bases and J by 4 bases, with 17 bases between. Germline V gives CDR1 KGHSH, CDR2 LQKENI. The CDR3 nucleotides read TGTGCCAGCTCAGGTGTGAAGCTCCGGGGTAATGAAAAACTGTTTTTT. It yields the protein CASSGVKLRGNEKLFF.

This clone was found a few times. The rearrangement links TRBV29-1 to TRBJ1-1, with TRBD1 identical over 7 bases. The ends lost 2 bases at V and 1 base at J; junction bases unmatched: 7. This CDR3 contains 15 residues. Germline V gene data show CDR1 as SQVTM and CDR2 as ANQGSEA. CDR3 sequence (DNA): TGCAGCGTTGAACTCAGGGGGGTATCGAACACTGAAGCTTTCTTT. This gives the protein CSVELRGVSNTEAFF.

The J gene is TRBJ2-5, the V gene TRBV5-6; no definite D call. The CDR3 contains 13 residues. Trimming cost V 2 bases and J 0 bases, with 5 bases left between them. Germline V gene lookup returns CDR1 SGHDT and CDR2 YYEEEE. The CDR3 region has the DNA TGTGCCAGCAGCTTCATCCACCAAGAGACCCAGTACTTC. It encodes CASSFIHQETQYF.

The chain couples TRBV6-5 to TRBJ1-2; D not certain. The germline V gene encodes CDR1 MNHEY and CDR2 SVGAGI. Trimming shortened V by 0 bases and J by 3 bases, and 14 bases separated the two germline ends. This CDR3 has 16 residues. The DNA of the CDR3 is TGTGCCAGCAGTTACTCGAGAGGGTTCCTAGACTATGGCTACACCTTC. It codes for CASSYSRGFLDYGYTF.

The chain links TRBV4-3 to TRBJ2-5; 9 nucleotides align to TRBD2. Looked up from germline, CDR1 is LGHNA and CDR2 is YSLEER. CDR3 length: 18 amino acids. The ends lost 1 base at V and 2 bases at J; junction bases unmatched: 11. CDR3 bases: TGCGCCAGCAGCCAAGTTAATACCAGACTAGCGGAGCAAGAGACCCAGTACTTC. Its translation: CASSQVNTRLAEQETQYF.

CDR3 sequence (DNA): TGTGCCAGCAGGAGGGGACTAGCGGGGGACGAGCAGTTCTTC. Protein: CASRRGLAGDEQFF. The chain has TRBV7-2 and TRBJ2-1; the match to TRBD2 covers 14 bases. CDR3 length equals 14 residues. Germline trimming cut 6 bases from V and 10 bases from J; bases unmatched to any gene: 5. The germline CDR1 and CDR2 sequences are SGHTA and FQGNSA.

This clone appeared a single time. This chain connects TRBV7-3 to TRBJ2-2, with 8 nucleotides matching TRBD2. The CDR3 consists of 14 residues. V was clipped by 2 bases and J by 4 bases; unmatched bases: 0. Germline CDR1 SGHTA, CDR2 FQGTGA. In nucleotides, the CDR3 is TGTGCCAGCAGCTTACTAGCGGGCACCGGGGAGCTGTTTTTT. It encodes CASSLLAGTGELFF.